These 18 T cell receptor beta chains were all obtained from the same sample, sequenced in a study of molecular identifiers for immune sequencing clone quantification. MiXCR, applied by TCRdb to the PCR reads, yields one record per CDR3 protein. This table holds 250,000 to 400,000 distinct CDR3 sequences, 20% to 25% found once. Sequenced: naive CD8+ T cells from blood, with Jurkat cell RNA spiked in. Subset in this sample: FACS-sorted CD8+CD4-CCR7+CD45RA+ naive T cells. The receptors come from a human donor in good health. Some libraries in this study had Jurkat cell RNA spiked in.

This clonotype was seen more than once but under ten times. J is TRBJ2-7 and V is TRBV20-1; D may match TRBD1 or TRBD2 (7 bases each). With 2 bases removed from V and 5 bases from J, the gap between germline ends came to 16 bases. Germline V gene data show CDR1 as DFQATT and CDR2 as SNEGSKA (reference sequence). The CDR3 has 14 residues. CDR3 coding DNA: TGCAGTGCTAGATACGACAGGGAGGGTGACGAGCAGTACTTC. Encoded protein: CSARYDREGDEQYF.

Many counts were recorded for this clonotype. The V and J genes are TRBV5-5 and TRBJ2-5; D remains unclear. Trimming removed 1 base at V and 1 base at J, with 11 bases between. Germline V CDR1 and CDR2: SGHKS, YYEKEE (reference sequence). This CDR3 has 15 residues. This chain's CDR3 is CASSLPRTVQETQYF. DNA for the CDR3: TGTGCCAGCAGCTTGCCTCGGACGGTCCAAGAGACCCAGTACTTC.

As regards this clonotype: Given a much more abundant clone one base away, this may be a read error. The chain recombines TRBV30 with TRBJ2-3; unclear D gene. This CDR3 spans 12 amino acids. Looked up from germline, CDR1 is GTSNPN and CDR2 is SVGIG (reference sequence). The CDR3 protein is CTWSGRVGTQYF. The CDR3 DNA follows: TGTACCTGGAGTGGGCGCGTGGGTACGCAGTATTTT.

To note about this clonotype: Since a much larger clone is just one base distant, this may be a read error. The rearrangement joins TRBV5-6 to TRBJ2-5; D may be TRBD2 (5 bases). From germline, CDR1 is SGHDT and CDR2 YYEEEE. The length of the CDR3 is 13 residues. CDR3 sequence reads: CASSPSGTETQCF. CDR3 nucleotides: TGTGCCAGCAGCCCGAGCGGAACGGAGACCCAGTGCTTC.

Concerning this clonotype itself: Given the absence of the conserved phenylalanine or tryptophan at the CDR3 end, a read error is likely. V is TRBV6-2 or TRBV6-3 and J is TRBJ2-3; D possibly corresponds to TRBD2 (6 bases). CDR1 is MNHEY, CDR2 SVGEGT, per germline. V was shortened by 7 bases and J by 0 bases, with 17 bases between the two germline ends. This CDR3 is built from 16 residues. The CDR3 here is CASKSIAGLSTDTQYL. The CDR3 DNA reads TGTGCCAGCAAAAGCATCGCGGGACTCAGCACAGATACGCAGTATCTT.

Ten or more counts support this clonotype. The chain recombines TRBV6-1 with TRBJ2-3, with 8 bases fitting TRBD2. This CDR3 has 16 residues. The ends lost 10 bases at V and 0 bases at J; junction bases unmatched: 12. Germline CDR1 is MNHNS and CDR2 is SASEGT. The CDR3 sequence is CATLVNIAGSTDTQYF. CDR3 in DNA: TGTGCCACCCTAGTGAACATAGCGGGGAGCACAGATACGCAGTATTTT.

As concerns this clonotype: At one end the junction does not follow the germline gene, possibly because of a read error. The chain employs TRBV12-3 or TRBV12-4 and TRBJ2-1; 11 bases are shared with TRBD2. This CDR3 is 19 amino acids long. The CDR3 is CASSPMRLAGKSSYSEQFF. CDR3 bases: TGTGCCAGCAGTCCAATGAGACTAGCGGGGAAAAGCTCCTACAGTGAGCAGTTCTTC.

About this clonotype: A much bigger clone sits one base away, suggesting this may be a read error. The rearrangement uses TRBV30 and TRBJ1-2; no reliable D call. Germline values: CDR1 GTSNPN, CDR2 SVGIG (reference sequence). Trimming removed 0 bases at V and 5 bases at J, with 10 bases between. The CDR3 is made up of 13 amino acids. CDR3 bases: TGTGCCTGGAGTGTACTAGCGCCATATGGCTACACCTTC. This gives the protein CAWSVLAPYGYTF.

This clonotype came up a few times. The junction does not match germline at one end; this may be a read error. The chain links TRBV19 to TRBJ2-3; 7 bases map to TRBD2. The germline gives CDR1 LNHDA, CDR2 SQIVND (reference sequence). This CDR3 comprises 13 residues. This chain's CDR3 is CATRAGFTDAQYF. DNA for the CDR3: TGTGCCACTCGAGCGGGATTCACAGATGCGCAGTATTTT. The entire variable domain, with the rest obtained from reference TRBV19 and TRBJ2-3, is as follows: DGGITQSPKYLFRKEGQNVTLSCEQNLNHDAMYWYRQDPGQGLRLIYYSQIVNDFQKGDIAEGYSVSREKKESFPLTVTSAQKNPTAFYLCATRAGFTDAQYFGPGTRLTVL.

There are many counts of this clonotype. The V call is TRBV29-1, the J call TRBJ2-2; tentative D call: TRBD1 (6 bases). V shed 1 base and J shed 0 bases, with 12 bases lying between them. Germline CDR1 reads SQVTM; CDR2 reads ANQGSEA. CDR3 length: 16 amino acids. The CDR3 DNA follows: TGCAGCGTTGAAGTAATTCAGGGGACGAACACCGGGGAGCTGTTTTTT. Residues: CSVEVIQGTNTGELFF.

This clonotype occurred a few times. The chain recombines TRBV27 with TRBJ2-7, with TRBD2 matching 8 bases. The CDR3 length is 14 residues. The V gene end was trimmed by 4 bases and the J gene end by 4 bases; junction bases not matched to a gene: 6. Germline CDR1 reads MNHEY; CDR2 reads SMNVEV (reference sequence). The CDR3 protein is CASSSGLVGYEQYF. The CDR3 nucleotides read TGTGCCAGCAGTTCGGGACTAGTAGGATACGAGCAGTACTTC.

This clonotype has ten or more counts. The chain couples TRBV13 to TRBJ2-3; D is uncertain. Trimming left V 2 bases short and J 5 bases short, with 5 bases between. Germline values: CDR1 PRHDT, CDR2 FYEKMQ (reference sequence). The CDR3 length is 12 residues. CDR3 amino acids: CASSLQEDTQYF. DNA of the CDR3: TGTGCCAGCAGCTTACAGGAAGATACGCAGTATTTT. Full variable domain (rest looked up from reference TRBV13 and TRBJ2-3): AAGVIQSPRHLIKEKRETATLKCYPIPRHDTVYWYQQGPGQDPQFLISFYEKMQSDKGSIPDRFSAQQFSDYHSELNMSSLELGDSALYFCASSLQEDTQYFGPGTRLTVL.

Comments on this clonotype: This may come from a read error, since a much larger clone is one base off. V and J are TRBV27 and TRBJ1-2; 8 nucleotides align to TRBD1. The CDR3 runs to 15 residues. Germline V gene lookup returns CDR1 MNHEY and CDR2 SMNVEV (reference sequence). The CDR3 loop reads CASSLSRTGTYDYTF. The CDR3 bases are TGTGCCAGCAGTTTATCCCGGACAGGGACTTATGACTACACCTTC.

The chain links TRBV30 to TRBJ2-1; no definite D call. The CDR3 runs to 11 residues. CDR1 and CDR2 (germline): GTSNPN, SVGIG (reference sequence). The V end was cut by 1 base, the J end by 9 bases, with 7 bases between. In DNA, the CDR3 is TGTGCCTGGAGTGCGGACGTTGAGCAGTTCTTC. Amino acid sequence: CAWSADVEQFF.

As to this clonotype: The germline gene is not matched at one end of the junction; a read error may be the cause. DNA for the CDR3: TGTGCCAGCAGTTTCCAGGACGGCACCTACGGGCAGTACTTC. Translating it yields CASSFQDGTYGQYF. V is TRBV27 and J is TRBJ2-7; no firm D call. The CDR3 sequence is 14 residues long. Germline loops: CDR1 MNHEY, CDR2 SMNVEV (reference sequence).

This clonotype was picked up many times. This chain connects TRBV27 to TRBJ2-7; the D gene is possibly TRBD1 (5 bases). Germline CDR1 MNHEY, CDR2 SMNVEV (reference sequence). This CDR3 has 13 amino acids. V lost 3 bases and J 2 bases, leaving 8 bases between the germline ends. The CDR3 protein is CASSFRAAYEQYF. CDR3 DNA: TGTGCCAGCAGTTTCAGGGCTGCCTACGAGCAGTACTTC.

The genes are TRBV2 and TRBJ2-3; tentatively, D is TRBD2 (6 bases). Looked up from germline, CDR1 is SNHLY and CDR2 is FYNNEI. V lost 2 bases and J lost 1, with 10 bases in between. The CDR3 loop spans 15 amino acids. Here the CDR3 reads CASSERSGGTDTQYF. The CDR3 coding sequence is TGTGCCAGCAGTGAAAGGTCGGGGGGCACAGATACGCAGTATTTT. The whole variable domain, filled in from reference TRBV2 and TRBJ2-3, reads EPEVTQTPSHQVTQMGQEVILRCVPISNHLYFYWYRQILGQKVEFLVSFYNNEISEKSEIFDDQFSVERPDGSNFTLKIRSTKLEDSAMYFCASSERSGGTDTQYFGPGTRLTVL.

Many counts were recorded for this clonotype. Here the CDR3 reads CASTGLLYPAPNEQYF. DNA of the CDR3: TGTGCCAGCACCGGCTTATTGTACCCTGCACCCAACGAGCAGTACTTC. The chain couples TRBV2 to TRBJ2-7; unclear D gene. The CDR3 is 16 amino acids. The germline CDR1 and CDR2 sequences are SNHLY and FYNNEI. Trimming pared 7 bases from V and 5 bases from J, leaving 24 bases between.